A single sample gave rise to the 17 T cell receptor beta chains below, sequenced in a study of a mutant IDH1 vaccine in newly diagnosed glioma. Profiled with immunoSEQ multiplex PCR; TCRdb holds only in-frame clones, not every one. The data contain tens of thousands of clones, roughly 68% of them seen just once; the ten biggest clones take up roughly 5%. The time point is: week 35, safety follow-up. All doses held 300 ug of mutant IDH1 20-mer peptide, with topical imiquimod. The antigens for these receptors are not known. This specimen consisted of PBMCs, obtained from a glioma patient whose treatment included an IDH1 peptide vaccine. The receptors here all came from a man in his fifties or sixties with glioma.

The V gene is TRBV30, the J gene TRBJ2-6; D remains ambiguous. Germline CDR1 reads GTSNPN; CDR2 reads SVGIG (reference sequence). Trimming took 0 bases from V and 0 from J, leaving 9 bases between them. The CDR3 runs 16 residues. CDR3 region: CAWSVGRGSGANVLTF. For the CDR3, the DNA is TGTGCCTGGAGTGTGGGCAGAGGCTCTGGGGCCAACGTCCTGACTTTC. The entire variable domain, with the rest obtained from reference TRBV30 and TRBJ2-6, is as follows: SQTIHQWPATLVQPVGSPLSLECTVEGTSNPNLYWYRQAAGRGLQLLFYSVGIGQISSEVPQNLSASRPQDRQFILSSKKLLLSDSGFYLCAWSVGRGSGANVLTFGAGSRLTVL.

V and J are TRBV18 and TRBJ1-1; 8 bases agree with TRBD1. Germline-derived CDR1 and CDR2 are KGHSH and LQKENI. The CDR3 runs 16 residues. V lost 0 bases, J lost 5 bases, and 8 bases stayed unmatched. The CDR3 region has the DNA TGTGCCAGCTCACCACCGAGCCCGGACAGGGTTACTGAAGCTTTCTTT. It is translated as CASSPPSPDRVTEAFF.

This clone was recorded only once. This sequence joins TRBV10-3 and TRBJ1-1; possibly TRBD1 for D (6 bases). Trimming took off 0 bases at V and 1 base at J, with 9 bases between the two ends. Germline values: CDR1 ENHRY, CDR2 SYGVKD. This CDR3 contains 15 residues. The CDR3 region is CAISESVRGNTEAFF. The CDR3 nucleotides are TGTGCCATCAGTGAGTCCGTCAGGGGGAACACTGAAGCTTTCTTT.

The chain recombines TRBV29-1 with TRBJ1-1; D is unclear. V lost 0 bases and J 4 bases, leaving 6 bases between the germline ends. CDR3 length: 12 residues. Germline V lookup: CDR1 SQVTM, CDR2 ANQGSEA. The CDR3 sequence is CSVEERGTEAFF. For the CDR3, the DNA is TGCAGCGTTGAAGAACGGGGCACTGAAGCTTTCTTT. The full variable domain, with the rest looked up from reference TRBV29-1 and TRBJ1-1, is SAVISQKPSRDICQRGTSLTIQCQVDSQVTMMFWYRQQPGQSLTLIATANQGSEATYESGFVIDKFPISRPNLTFSTLTVSNMSPEDSSIYLCSVEERGTEAFFGQGTRLTVV.

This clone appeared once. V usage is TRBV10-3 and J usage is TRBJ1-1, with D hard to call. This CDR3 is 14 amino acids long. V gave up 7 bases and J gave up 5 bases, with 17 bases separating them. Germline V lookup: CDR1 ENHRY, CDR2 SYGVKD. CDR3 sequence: CAITQADRRTEAFF. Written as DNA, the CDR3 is TGTGCCATCACCCAGGCGGACCGACGGACTGAAGCTTTCTTT.

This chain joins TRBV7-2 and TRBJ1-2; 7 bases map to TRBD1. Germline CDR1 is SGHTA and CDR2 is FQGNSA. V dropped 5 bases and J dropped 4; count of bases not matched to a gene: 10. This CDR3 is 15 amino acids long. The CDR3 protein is CASSPWEGAAYGYTF. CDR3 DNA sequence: TGTGCCAGCAGCCCGTGGGAGGGGGCGGCCTATGGCTACACCTTC.

CDR3 in DNA: TGTGCCAGCAGTTCCGGACAGAGAGTCACAGATACGCAGTATTTT. Translating it yields CASSSGQRVTDTQYF. The chain has TRBV2 and TRBJ2-3; tentative D call: TRBD1 (6 bases). In germline, CDR1 is SNHLY, CDR2 FYNNEI. This CDR3 is built from 15 residues. V was trimmed by 5 bases and J by 2 bases, leaving 14 bases between them. Variable domain in full (rest from reference TRBV2 and TRBJ2-3): EPEVTQTPSHQVTQMGQEVILRCVPISNHLYFYWYRQILGQKVEFLVSFYNNEISEKSEIFDDQFSVERPDGSNFTLKIRSTKLEDSAMYFCASSSGQRVTDTQYFGPGTRLTVL.

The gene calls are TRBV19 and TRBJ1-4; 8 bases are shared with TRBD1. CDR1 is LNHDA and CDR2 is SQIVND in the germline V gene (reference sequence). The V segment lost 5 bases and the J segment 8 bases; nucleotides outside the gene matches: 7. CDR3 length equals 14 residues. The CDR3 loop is CASSPRGRVEKLFF. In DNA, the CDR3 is TGTGCCAGTAGTCCCAGGGGGCGAGTAGAAAAACTGTTTTTT.

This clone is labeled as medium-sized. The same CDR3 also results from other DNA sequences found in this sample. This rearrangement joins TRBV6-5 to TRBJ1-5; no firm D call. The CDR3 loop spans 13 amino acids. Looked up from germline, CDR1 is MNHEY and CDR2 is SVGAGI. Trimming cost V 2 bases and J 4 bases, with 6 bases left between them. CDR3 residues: CASSYGGNQPQHF. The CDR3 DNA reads TGTGCCAGCAGTTACGGCGGGAATCAGCCCCAGCATTTT.

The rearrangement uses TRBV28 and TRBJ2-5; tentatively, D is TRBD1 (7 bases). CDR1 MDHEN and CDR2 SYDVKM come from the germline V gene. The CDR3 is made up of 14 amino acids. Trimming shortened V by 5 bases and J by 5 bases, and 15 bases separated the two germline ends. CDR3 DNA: TGTGCCAGCAGTCCCCTGACAGGGAGGGAGACCCAGTACTTC. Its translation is CASSPLTGRETQYF.

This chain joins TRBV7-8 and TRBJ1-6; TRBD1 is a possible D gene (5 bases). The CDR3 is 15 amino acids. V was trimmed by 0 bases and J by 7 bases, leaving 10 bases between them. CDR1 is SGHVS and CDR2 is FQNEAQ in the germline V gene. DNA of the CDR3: TGTGCCAGCAGCTTAGCAGACAGTAGCAATTCACCCCTCCACTTT. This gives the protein CASSLADSSNSPLHF.

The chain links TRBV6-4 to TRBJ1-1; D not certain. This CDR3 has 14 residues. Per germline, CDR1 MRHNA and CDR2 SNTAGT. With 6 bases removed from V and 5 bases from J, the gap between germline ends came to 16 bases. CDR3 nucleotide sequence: TGTGCCAGCAGAAGTACTCGGGTAGAGACTGAAGCTTTCTTT. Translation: CASRSTRVETEAFF.

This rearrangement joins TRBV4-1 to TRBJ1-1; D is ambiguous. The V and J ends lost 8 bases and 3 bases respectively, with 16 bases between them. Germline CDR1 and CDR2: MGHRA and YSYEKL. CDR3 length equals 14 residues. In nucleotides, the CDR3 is TGCGCCAGCGACCCGGACGGGAGGGACACTGAAGCTTTCTTT. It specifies CASDPDGRDTEAFF.

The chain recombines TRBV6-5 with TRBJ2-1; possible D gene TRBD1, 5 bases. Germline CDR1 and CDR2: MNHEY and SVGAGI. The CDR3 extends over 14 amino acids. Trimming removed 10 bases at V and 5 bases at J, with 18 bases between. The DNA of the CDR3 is TGTGCCACCGGTGGGGCTAGGGGAAACAATGAGCAGTTCTTC. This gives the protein CATGGARGNNEQFF.

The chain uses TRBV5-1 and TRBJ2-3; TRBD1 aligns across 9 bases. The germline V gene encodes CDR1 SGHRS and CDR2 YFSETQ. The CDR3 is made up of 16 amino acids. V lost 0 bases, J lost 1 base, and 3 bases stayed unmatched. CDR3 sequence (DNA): TGCGCCAGCAGCTTGGTAAGGACAGGGGGCACAGATACGCAGTATTTT. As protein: CASSLVRTGGTDTQYF. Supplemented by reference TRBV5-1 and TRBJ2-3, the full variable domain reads KAGVTQTPRYLIKTRGQQVTLSCSPISGHRSVSWYQQTPGQGLQFLFEYFSETQRNKGNFPGRFSGRQFSNSRSEMNVSTLELGDSALYLCASSLVRTGGTDTQYFGPGTRLTVL.

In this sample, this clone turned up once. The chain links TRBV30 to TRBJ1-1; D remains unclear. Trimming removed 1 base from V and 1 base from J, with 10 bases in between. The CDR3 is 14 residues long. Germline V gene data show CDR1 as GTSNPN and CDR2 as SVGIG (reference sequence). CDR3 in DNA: TGTGCCTGGAGTGGCCAGTCTCGGAACACTGAAGCTTTCTTT. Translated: CAWSGQSRNTEAFF.

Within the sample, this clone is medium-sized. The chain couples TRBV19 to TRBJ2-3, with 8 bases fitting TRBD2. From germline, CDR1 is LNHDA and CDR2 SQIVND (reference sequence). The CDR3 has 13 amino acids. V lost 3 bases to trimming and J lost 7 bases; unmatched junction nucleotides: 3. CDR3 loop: CASSIGGGNTQYF. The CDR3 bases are TGTGCCAGTAGTATCGGCGGGGGGAATACGCAGTATTTT.